The present T cell receptor (beta chain) was sequenced within a study of a mutant IDH1 vaccine in newly diagnosed glioma. Turning to the study itself: Vaccination started 4-6 weeks after radiotherapy alone, or with temozolomide cycles.

Germline V lookup: CDR1 SGHTA, CDR2 FQGNSA. V gave up 1 base and J gave up 8 bases, with 17 bases separating them. The CDR3 has 15 residues. Notes on this clone: The antigen remains unidentified.

Assay: immunoSEQ multiplex PCR; the TCRdb copy retains only in-frame clones and omits some. The repertoire holds tens of thousands of clones, with 75% as singletons. Time point reported: week 47, end of study. It was 300 ug of mutant IDH1 20-mer peptide that made up each vaccine dose, given with topical imiquimod. In every donor, the tumor was a new WHO grade 3 or 4 IDH1-mutant, ATRX-lost astrocytoma. This receptor was obtained from a man aged 35 to 55 with glioma. The sample in question was PBMCs, obtained from a glioma patient whose treatment included an IDH1 peptide vaccine. The chain couples TRBV7-2 to TRBJ1-2; D uncertain. DNA of the CDR3: TGTGCCAGCAGCTTAGATCTACGGCAGGCCGGGGGCTACACCTTC. The encoded protein is CASSLDLRQAGGYTF.